These 27 T cell receptor beta chains came from one sample sequenced in a study of blood T cell repertoires in COVID-19. Libraries were prepared by immunoSEQ multiplex PCR; TCRdb keeps only in-frame clonotypes and omits some of them. This sample has about 290,000 clones; about 82% occur once, and the top ten carry around 4%. The specimen was peripheral blood. These receptors were taken from a woman aged 45-59 years with active or convalescent COVID-19.

This clone appeared a single time. V gene TRBV5-6 combines with J gene TRBJ2-1; D is unclear. CDR1 is SGHDT and CDR2 is YYEEEE in the germline V gene. V lost 1 base and J lost 2, with 10 bases in between. This CDR3 spans 15 amino acids. CDR3 sequence: CASSLPSDPYNEQFF. For the CDR3, the DNA is TGTGCCAGCAGCTTGCCTAGTGATCCCTACAATGAGCAGTTCTTC. Complete variable domain (other parts from reference TRBV5-6 and TRBJ2-1): DAGVTQSPTHLIKTRGQQVTLRCSPKSGHDTVSWYQQALGQGPQFIFQYYEEEERQRGNFPDRFSGHQFPNYSSELNVNALLLGDSALYLCASSLPSDPYNEQFFGPGTRLTVL.

This clone was recorded once. The V call is TRBV5-1, the J call TRBJ2-7; TRBD2 is a possible D gene (6 bases). Germline V gene sequence: CDR1 SGHRS, CDR2 YFSETQ. The CDR3 length is 20 residues. Trimming cost V 3 bases and J 0 bases, with 28 bases left between them. The CDR3, as DNA: TGCGCCAGCAGCTCCTCTGGCGCTTTGGATGTTTGGAGGGGCTCCTACGAGCAGTACTTC. Translated: CASSSSGALDVWRGSYEQYF.

The J gene is TRBJ2-1, the V gene TRBV18; TRBD1 might be the D (5 bases). Looked up from germline, CDR1 is KGHSH and CDR2 is LQKENI. Trimming took off 3 bases at V and 1 base at J, with 22 bases between the two ends. The CDR3 has 19 amino acids. The CDR3 reads CASSPPFSGFHGSYNEQFF. The CDR3 DNA reads TGTGCCAGCTCACCCCCATTTTCAGGGTTTCATGGATCCTACAATGAGCAGTTCTTC.

A few counts support this clone. This chain connects TRBV5-1 to TRBJ1-1, with TRBD1 identical over 8 bases. Germline loops: CDR1 SGHRS, CDR2 YFSETQ. This CDR3 region has 14 residues. Losses at the gene ends were 3 bases for V and 5 bases for J; bases not matched to a gene: 6. In nucleotides, the CDR3 is TGCGCCAGCAGCTATACAGGGGGATTGACTGAAGCTTTCTTT. Amino acids: CASSYTGGLTEAFF.

This clone was seen just once. One junction end disagrees with the germline gene, perhaps due to a read error. J is TRBJ2-7 and V is TRBV20-1; D is uncertain. The germline gives CDR1 DFQATT, CDR2 SNEGSKA (reference sequence). This CDR3 contains 11 residues. CDR3 sequence reads: CSARVRYEQYF. Here the CDR3 DNA reads TGCAGTGCCAGAGTCCGTTACGAGCAGTACTTC.

This rearrangement joins TRBV19 to TRBJ2-2; 14 bases align to TRBD2. J gave up 5 bases and V 5 bases, and 10 bases lay outside the gene matches. Per the germline V gene, CDR1 is LNHDA and CDR2 is SQIVND (reference sequence). The CDR3 loop spans 18 amino acids. CDR3 amino acids: CASSGLTSGRAWTGELFF. The CDR3 nucleotides read TGTGCCAGTAGTGGGTTGACTAGCGGGAGGGCCTGGACCGGGGAGCTGTTTTTT.

The rearrangement uses TRBV5-4 and TRBJ1-4; no clear D. The germline V gene has CDR1 SGHNT and CDR2 YYREEE (reference sequence). This CDR3 is built from 14 residues. V lost 4 bases and J lost 5, with 12 bases in between. The CDR3 sequence is CASSRAGFNEKLFF. The CDR3 DNA follows: TGTGCCAGCAGCCGGGCGGGGTTCAATGAAAAACTGTTTTTT.

V is TRBV24-1 and J is TRBJ1-5; D unclear. The CDR3 covers 15 residues. Trimming removed 3 bases from V and 0 bases from J, with 8 bases in between. Germline-derived CDR1 and CDR2 are KGHDR and SFDVKD. In DNA, the CDR3 is TGTGCCACCAGTGATGGGAGGAGTAGCAATCAGCCCCAGCATTTT. Amino acid sequence: CATSDGRSSNQPQHF.

The gene calls are TRBV5-1 and TRBJ2-1, with D tentatively TRBD2 (6 bases). The germline CDR1 and CDR2 sequences are SGHRS and YFSETQ. The CDR3 totals 14 residues. The ends were cut back, 0 bases at V and 6 bases at J, with 10 bases in the middle. The CDR3 spells CASSLGGGVNEQFF. CDR3 nucleotide sequence: TGCGCCAGCAGCTTGGGGGGCGGGGTCAATGAGCAGTTCTTC.

This rearrangement joins TRBV24-1 to TRBJ2-2; no reliable D call. The length of the CDR3 is 12 residues. The germline V and J ends were trimmed by 4 bases and 10 bases, with 9 bases remaining between them. Germline values: CDR1 KGHDR, CDR2 SFDVKD. CDR3 loop: CATSDRSSELFF. The CDR3 nucleotides read TGTGCCACCAGTGACCGGTCGTCGGAGCTGTTTTTT.

This sequence joins TRBV29-1 and TRBJ2-1; 12 bases are a match to TRBD1. From germline, CDR1 is SQVTM and CDR2 ANQGSEA. This CDR3 has 15 residues. V shed 7 bases and J 10 bases; nucleotides not matched to a gene: 14. CDR3 sequence (DNA): TGCAGCGCAAGAACCCGGGACAGGGGGCGCCAAGAGCAGTTCTTC. Its translation: CSARTRDRGRQEQFF.

V usage is TRBV5-1 and J usage is TRBJ2-4; D gene uncertain. Germline CDR1 SGHRS, CDR2 YFSETQ. The V end was cut by 1 base, the J end by 0 bases, with 11 bases between. This CDR3 contains 16 residues. The CDR3 sequence is CASSLSPVEAKNIQYF. In DNA form, the CDR3 reads TGCGCCAGCAGCTTGAGCCCTGTCGAAGCCAAAAACATTCAGTACTTC. The full variable domain, in which reference TRBV5-1 and TRBJ2-4 provide the parts outside the CDR3, is KAGVTQTPRYLIKTRGQQVTLSCSPISGHRSVSWYQQTPGQGLQFLFEYFSETQRNKGNFPGRFSGRQFSNSRSEMNVSTLELGDSALYLCASSLSPVEAKNIQYFGAGTRLSVL.

The gene calls are TRBV3-1 (or the pseudogene TRBV3-2) and TRBJ2-1; 9 bases match TRBD2. J was trimmed by 7 bases and V by 5 bases; bases with no gene match: 15. The CDR3 consists of 17 residues. Looked up from germline, CDR1 is LGHDT and CDR2 is YNNKEL (reference sequence). The CDR3 sequence is CASSYLRAASGKNEQFF. CDR3 nucleotide sequence: TGTGCCAGCAGCTATCTCCGAGCGGCTAGCGGGAAAAATGAGCAGTTCTTC.

The chain couples TRBV5-4 to TRBJ2-5; TRBD2 aligns across 7 bases. CDR3 size: 16 residues. The V gene end was trimmed by 0 bases and the J gene end by 3 bases; junction bases not matched to a gene: 8. Germline V lookup: CDR1 SGHNT, CDR2 YYREEE (reference sequence). Here the CDR3 reads CASSLEGGRGEETQYF. In DNA form, the CDR3 reads TGTGCCAGCAGCTTGGAGGGCGGGAGAGGTGAAGAGACCCAGTACTTC.

The genes are TRBV14 and TRBJ2-7, with D possibly matching TRBD2 (5 bases). The germline V gene has CDR1 SGHDN and CDR2 FVKESK. V was trimmed by 1 base and J by 4 bases, leaving 17 bases between them. This CDR3 has 16 residues. The CDR3 protein is CASSQGLRSSRYEQYF. CDR3 DNA sequence: TGTGCCAGCAGCCAAGGCCTAAGGTCTAGCCGGTACGAGCAGTACTTC. Full variable domain (remainder filled in from reference TRBV14 and TRBJ2-7): EAGVTQFPSHSVIEKGQTVTLRCDPISGHDNLYWYRRVMGKEIKFLLHFVKESKQDESGMPNNRFLAERTGGTYSTLKVQPAELEDSGVYFCASSQGLRSSRYEQYFGPGTRLTVT.

As for this clone: Other DNA sequences from this sample encode an identical CDR3 as well. This chain joins TRBV11-3 and TRBJ1-6; no reliable D call. V was pared by 1 base and J by 6 bases, with 4 bases between. From germline, CDR1 is SGHNT and CDR2 YENEEA. The length of the CDR3 is 13 residues. The CDR3 here is CASSLVSNSPLHF. The CDR3 DNA reads TGTGCCAGCAGCTTAGTCAGTAATTCACCCCTCCACTTT.

The chain uses TRBV4-1 and TRBJ2-5; 10 bases agree with TRBD1. The CDR3 contains 15 residues. With V trimmed by 2 bases and J by 2 bases, 2 bases remained unmatched. Germline CDR1 is MGHRA and CDR2 is YSYEKL. The CDR3 bases are TGCGCCAGCAGCCAAAGGGACAGGGGTCAAGAGACCCAGTACTTC. Amino acid sequence: CASSQRDRGQETQYF.

The chain is built from TRBV15 and TRBJ2-5, with D maybe TRBD2 (6 bases). The germline V gene has CDR1 LNHNV and CDR2 YYDKDF (reference sequence). CDR3 size: 15 residues. The germline V and J ends were trimmed by 7 bases and 5 bases, with 20 bases remaining between them. CDR3 residues: CATNGGAGPTETQYF. CDR3 coding DNA: TGTGCCACCAACGGAGGGGCAGGTCCGACCGAGACCCAGTACTTC.

The chain couples TRBV2 to TRBJ1-1; D unclear. The germline gives CDR1 SNHLY, CDR2 FYNNEI. The V end was cut by 6 bases, the J end by 0 bases, with 11 bases between. The CDR3 consists of 14 residues. The CDR3 region has the DNA TGTGCCAGCAGGGTTGAGGGCATGAACACTGAAGCTTTCTTT. This gives the protein CASRVEGMNTEAFF.

The chain links TRBV3-1 (or the pseudogene TRBV3-2) to TRBJ2-7; D possibly corresponds to TRBD1 (6 bases). V lost 5 bases and J lost 5, with 13 bases in between. There are 13 residues in the CDR3. CDR1 and CDR2 from the germline V gene are LGHDT and YNNKEL (reference sequence). DNA for the CDR3: TGTGCCAGCAGCTTCCAGGGGCGGGACGAGCAGTACTTC. The encoded protein is CASSFQGRDEQYF.

This sequence joins TRBV29-1 and TRBJ2-5; 8 positions match TRBD1. The V gene end was trimmed by 3 bases and the J gene end by 5 bases; junction bases not matched to a gene: 8. CDR3 length: 14 residues. The V gene's germline CDR1 is SQVTM and CDR2 ANQGSEA. This CDR3 is CSVEAGGFFETQYF. CDR3 nucleotide sequence: TGCAGCGTTGAGGCAGGGGGCTTTTTTGAGACCCAGTACTTC.

The chain employs TRBV5-5 and TRBJ1-5, with TRBD1 matching 8 bases. This CDR3 is built from 18 residues. Losses at the gene ends were 4 bases for V and 1 base for J; bases not matched to a gene: 13. The germline gives CDR1 SGHKS, CDR2 YYEKEE (reference sequence). The DNA for the CDR3 is TGTGCCAGCAGCCCCGACCCCGTGACAGGGGACAGCAATCAGCCCCAGCATTTT. It translates to CASSPDPVTGDSNQPQHF.

The sample holds one count of this clone. This chain uses TRBV12-3 or TRBV12-4 with TRBJ2-7; 8 bases fit TRBD1. The CDR3 spans 13 residues. V shed 5 bases and J 12 bases; nucleotides not matched to a gene: 12. CDR3 amino acids: CASSLGATGARYF. CDR3 DNA sequence: TGTGCCAGCAGTCTAGGTGCGACAGGGGCAAGGTACTTC.

The V gene is TRBV4-1, the J gene TRBJ2-7, with a tentative D call TRBD1 (6 bases). Per the germline V gene, CDR1 is MGHRA and CDR2 is YSYEKL. The ends were cut back, 2 bases at V and 1 base at J, with 6 bases in the middle. CDR3 length: 13 residues. DNA for the CDR3: TGCGCCAGCAGCCAACAGGGGTCCTACGAGCAGTACTTC. This gives the protein CASSQQGSYEQYF.

The chain couples TRBV5-1 to TRBJ2-1; TRBD1 aligns across 10 bases. Germline loops: CDR1 SGHRS, CDR2 YFSETQ. The CDR3 has 16 amino acids. The junction had 7 bases not matched to a gene; V was cut back by 5 bases and J by 2 bases. Here the CDR3 reads CASSSTGTGAYNEQFF. In DNA, the CDR3 is TGCGCCAGCAGTAGCACCGGGACAGGGGCCTACAATGAGCAGTTCTTC. Looking up the rest from reference TRBV5-1 and TRBJ2-1 gives the full variable domain: KAGVTQTPRYLIKTRGQQVTLSCSPISGHRSVSWYQQTPGQGLQFLFEYFSETQRNKGNFPGRFSGRQFSNSRSEMNVSTLELGDSALYLCASSSTGTGAYNEQFFGPGTRLTVL.

This chain's CDR3 is CASSLGTETEAFF. For the CDR3, the DNA is TGTGCCAGCAGCTTAGGGACAGAAACCGAAGCTTTCTTT. V gene TRBV7-8 combines with J gene TRBJ1-1, with TRBD1 as a possible D gene (6 bases). This CDR3 has 13 residues. Deletions cut 1 base from V and 8 bases from J, with 11 bases between. CDR1 and CDR2 from the germline V gene are SGHVS and FQNEAQ. Full variable domain (outside the CDR3, taken from reference TRBV7-8 and TRBJ1-1): GAGVSQSPRYKVAKRGQDVALRCDPISGHVSLFWYQQALGQGPEFLTYFQNEAQLDKSGLPSDRFFAERPEGSVSTLKIQRTQQEDSAVYLCASSLGTETEAFFGQGTRLTVV.

This chain joins TRBV10-3 and TRBJ1-4; TRBD1 agrees at 7 bases. The CDR3 extends over 16 amino acids. Germline CDR1 reads ENHRY; CDR2 reads SYGVKD. The V gene end was trimmed by 0 bases and the J gene end by 0 bases; junction bases not matched to a gene: 1. Here the CDR3 DNA reads TGTGCCATCAGTGAGTCGAGGGGGCCAACTAATGAAAAACTGTTTTTT. It codes for CAISESRGPTNEKLFF.